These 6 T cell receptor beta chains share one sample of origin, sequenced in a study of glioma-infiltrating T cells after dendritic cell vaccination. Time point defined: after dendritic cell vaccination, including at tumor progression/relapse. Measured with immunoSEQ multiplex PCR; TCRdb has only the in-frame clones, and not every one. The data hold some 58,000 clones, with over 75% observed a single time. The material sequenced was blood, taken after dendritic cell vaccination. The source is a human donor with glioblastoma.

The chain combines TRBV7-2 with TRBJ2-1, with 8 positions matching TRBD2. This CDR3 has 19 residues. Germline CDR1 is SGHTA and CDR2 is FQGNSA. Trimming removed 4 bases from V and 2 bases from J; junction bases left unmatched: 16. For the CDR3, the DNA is TGTGCCAGCAGCTCCCCCTACCCCAGCGGGGGTCTAACCTACAATGAGCAGTTCTTC. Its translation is CASSSPYPSGGLTYNEQFF.

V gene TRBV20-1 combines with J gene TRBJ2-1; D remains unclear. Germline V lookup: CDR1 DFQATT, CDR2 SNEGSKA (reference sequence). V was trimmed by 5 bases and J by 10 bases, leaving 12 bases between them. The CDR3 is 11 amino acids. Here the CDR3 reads CSAPLFQEQFF. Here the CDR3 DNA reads TGCAGTGCTCCATTATTTCAGGAGCAGTTCTTC.

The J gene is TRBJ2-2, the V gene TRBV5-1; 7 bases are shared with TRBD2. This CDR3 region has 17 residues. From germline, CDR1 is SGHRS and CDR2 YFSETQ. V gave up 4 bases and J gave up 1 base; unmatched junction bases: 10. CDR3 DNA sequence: TGCGCCAGCAGCCCGTGGGAGGGTGGAGTGAACACCGGGGAGCTGTTTTTT. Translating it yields CASSPWEGGVNTGELFF.

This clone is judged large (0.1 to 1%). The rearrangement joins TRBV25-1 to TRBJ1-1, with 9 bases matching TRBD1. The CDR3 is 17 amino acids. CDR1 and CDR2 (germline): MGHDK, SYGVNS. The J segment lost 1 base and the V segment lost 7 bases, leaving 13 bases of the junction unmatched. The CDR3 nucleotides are TGTGCCAGCAACAACTGGGACAGGGACAACGGGAACACTGAAGCTTTCTTT. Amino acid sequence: CASNNWDRDNGNTEAFF.

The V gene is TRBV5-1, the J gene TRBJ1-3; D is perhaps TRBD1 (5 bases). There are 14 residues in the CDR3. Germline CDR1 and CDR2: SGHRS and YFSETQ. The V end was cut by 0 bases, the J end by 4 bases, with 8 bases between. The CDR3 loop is CASSLAGLGNTIYF. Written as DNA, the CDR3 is TGCGCCAGCAGCTTGGCAGGGCTCGGAAACACCATATATTTT.

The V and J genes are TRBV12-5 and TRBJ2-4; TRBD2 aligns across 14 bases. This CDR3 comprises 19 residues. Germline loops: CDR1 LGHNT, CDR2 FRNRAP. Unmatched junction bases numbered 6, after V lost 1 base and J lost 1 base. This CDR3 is CASGLDQTSGGAAKNIQYF. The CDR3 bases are TGTGCTAGTGGTTTGGACCAGACTAGCGGGGGGGCGGCCAAAAACATTCAGTACTTC. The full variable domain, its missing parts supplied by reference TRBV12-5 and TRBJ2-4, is DARVTQTPRHKVTEMGQEVTMRCQPILGHNTVFWYRQTMMQGLELLAYFRNRAPLDDSGMPKDRFSAEMPDATLATLKIQPSEPRDSAVYFCASGLDQTSGGAAKNIQYFGAGTRLSVL.